This T cell receptor beta chain was sequenced during a study of Tregs in tolerant kidney transplant recipients. Generated by immunoSEQ multiplex PCR, the TCRdb table keeps only in-frame clones and is missing some. The data show roughly 250,000 clones, around 82% seen once. Trimming at V came to 3 bases and at J to 7 bases, leaving 16 bases not matched to a gene. Germline CDR1 is SGHDT and CDR2 is YYEEEE. This CDR3 is 18 amino acids long. The clonotype originates from a human donor in good health. This chain connects TRBV5-6 to TRBJ2-2, with 9 bases that match TRBD2. The specimen was CD4+ T cells from blood. The CDR3 DNA follows: TGTGCCAGCAGCTCCACTGTAGCGGGAGCCCCTTGGGACGGGGAGCTGTTTTTT. It yields the protein CASSSTVAGAPWDGELFF.